This T cell receptor (beta chain) was retrieved from a study of CD8 T cells in ankylosing spondylitis. Points from the study as a whole: As reported, disease-linked clones showed significant enrichment in matched ankylosing spondylitis synovial fluid. In ankylosing spondylitis blood, a motif of roughly 8 highly homologous TCR beta variants appeared characteristic.

Germline values: CDR1 SGDLS, CDR2 YYNGEE. Losses at the gene ends were 4 bases for V and 6 bases for J; bases not matched to a gene: 8. CDR3 length: 15 amino acids. In the case of this clonotype: What it recognizes is unknown.

TCRdb independently ran MiXCR on the 5' RACE reads; one entry per CDR3 protein. The sample has hundreds of thousands of distinct CDR3 sequences, over 9.5% seen once; the top ten hold approximately 7%. Sample: blood, either unsorted or a sorted T cell fraction (not recorded which). This TCR derives from a male donor with ankylosing spondylitis. This chain connects TRBV9 to TRBJ2-1, with 9 bases that match TRBD2. The DNA of the CDR3 is TGTGCCAGCAGCCCGCGCGGACTAGCGACCAATGAGCAGTTCTTC. Translated, it gives CASSPRGLATNEQFF. The whole variable domain, remainder taken from reference TRBV9 and TRBJ2-1, is DSGVTQTPKHLITATGQRVTLRCSPRSGDLSVYWYQQSLDQGLQFLIQYYNGEERAKGNILERFSAQQFPDLHSELNLSSLELGDSALYFCASSPRGLATNEQFFGPGTRLTVL.